The entry below describes one TCR beta chain. What antigen it recognizes has not been identified. Within one base of it there is no much larger clone, and no base qualities were kept. This sample was included in a study of vaccination and CD4 T cells after COVID-19 (dated by TCRdb to between 2022 and 2023). Concerning the study at large: SARS-CoV-2 positivity had been established in the convalescent patients by nasal swab PCR, and mild disease was recorded in roughly 9 of these patients and severe disease in one. Two doses of either the Pfizer-BioNTech BNT162b2 vaccine (n=8) or the Moderna mRNA-1273 vaccine (n=2) were administered to participants. The spike-specific CD4+ TCR repertoire was compared before and after mRNA vaccination in approximately ten COVID-19 convalescent patients and a handful of infection-naive healthy vaccine recipients. Six males and four females were included in the convalescent cohort, with two Hispanic individuals, seven Caucasians, two Asians and one multiracial person represented. Post-COVID blood samples from convalescent patients were collected a median of 101 days after diagnosis, with a range of 35 to 161 days. For stimulating the cultures, overlapping spike peptide pools were used, derived from SARS-CoV-2 as well as from the common cold coronaviruses HCoV-NL63, HCoV-OC43 and HCoV-229E. In control cultures, a CEFX viral epitope pool was used as positive control, an HIV-1 Nef peptide pool was used as negative control, or no peptide was added. Post-vaccine blood samples were collected a median of around 2.5 months after the second vaccine dose, ranging from about 12 to 250 days. Study-wide findings and limitations: Of the vaccine-specific clones in convalescent patients, 304 of 307, or nearly all, reacted only to SARS-CoV-2 spike and did not cross-react with common cold coronaviruses. An increase in the median number of SARS-CoV-2-reactive clonotypes from approximately 21 after infection to 35 to 40 after vaccination was observed, but the change was not found to be significant. Among convalescent patients, a median around 89% of the SARS-CoV-2-reactive clones seen after vaccination appeared only after vaccination, which suggests priming specific to the vaccine. The study included relatively few convalescent patients and did not analyze early timepoints after natural infection.

Libraries were prepared through PCR. TCR sequencing of DNA from cultured CD4+ T cells used the Oncomine TCR Beta short-read assay at the Johns Hopkins FTIC core. Genomic DNA was extracted from the cultured CD4+ T cells with the QIAamp micro DNA kit. Oncomine TCR Beta libraries made from cultured CD4+ T cells were pooled using unique dual indexes and sequenced on an Illumina iSeq 100. Per the authors' processing: Non-productive sequences were filtered out, and CDR3s that did not start with C, did not end with F or W, or were shorter than 7 amino acids were discarded. The MANAFEST web application was used to identify antigen-specific clonotypes by comparing peptide-stimulated wells against reference wells and other culture wells. For a clone to be called positive, the clone needed an FDR below 0.05, an odds ratio above 5, and a productive frequency above 0.1% in at least two of three replicate wells. Cross-reactive clonotypes were defined as significantly expanded in both SARS-CoV-2 spike wells and at least one common cold coronavirus spike condition. CDR3 homology was assessed with Levenshtein distances (stringdist) and unrooted phylogenetic trees (ape) in R version 3.6.1. TCRdb passed the public sequencing reads through fastp at Q25 and MiXCR, retaining productive beta sequences. Each CDR3 protein appears once, grouped with its most common genes and DNA. For this entry, the V and J calls and clone size follow TCRdb and not the study's own pipeline. The sample profile shows under 30,000 distinct CDR3 sequences; around 40% of them were found once. The biggest ten clones account for approximately 7.6% of the sample.

The treatment or condition tag for this specimen amounts to: approximately 10-day PBMC culture with coronavirus spike peptide pools or control peptides (ViraFEST assay). The ViraFEST assay, used in the study, expanded antigen-specific T cells with peptide pools and then identified the expanded clonotypes through TCR sequencing. The positive SARS-CoV-2 PCR tests of the convalescent patients were dated from March to December 2020, before the Alpha, Beta and Delta variants emerged in the United States. Each well held 2.1 million or so PBMCs cultured in IMDM containing roughly 5% human AB serum and roughly 9.7 IU/ml IL-2, with 10 ug/ml peptide pools added. Half of the culture medium was replaced with fresh IL-2-containing medium on days 3 and 7. After 10 days of culture, CD4+ T cells were isolated by negative selection with the EasySep CD4+ T cell isolation kit. PBMCs were separated from whole blood using Ficoll-Paque Plus gradient centrifugation and then either used fresh or cryopreserved at -140C. Triplicate wells were generally used for each culture condition.

The trim is 5 bases for V and 5 bases for J, with a gap of 19 bases between the germline ends. As encoded in the germline V gene, CDR1 is SGHTA while CDR2 is FQGTGA. The CDR3, cysteine through phenylalanine, is 15 amino acids long. Only the CDR3 part of the read is kept: 45 bases, read in frame from the first base. Input material: CD4+ T cells from blood, cultured in vitro. Recombination connected TRBV7-3 to TRBJ2-7; TRBD1 could be the D gene, as 5 bases match. The source is a human donor who had recovered from COVID-19. The DNA sequence is given as TGTGCCAGCAGCCCCGGGCCCAGGGAAGAGAACGAGCAGTACTTC. This gives the protein CASSPGPREENEQYF.